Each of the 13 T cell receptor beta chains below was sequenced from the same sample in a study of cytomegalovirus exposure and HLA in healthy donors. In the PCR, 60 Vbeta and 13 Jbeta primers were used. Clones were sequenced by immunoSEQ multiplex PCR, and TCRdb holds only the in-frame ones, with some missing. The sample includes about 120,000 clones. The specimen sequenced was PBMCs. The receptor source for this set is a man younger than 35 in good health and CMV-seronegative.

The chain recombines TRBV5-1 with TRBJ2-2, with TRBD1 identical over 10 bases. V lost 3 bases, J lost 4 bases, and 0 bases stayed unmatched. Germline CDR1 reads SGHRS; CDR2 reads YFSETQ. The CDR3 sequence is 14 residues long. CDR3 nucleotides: TGCGCCAGCAGCTGGGACAGGGGCACCGGGGAGCTGTTTTTT. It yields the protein CASSWDRGTGELFF.

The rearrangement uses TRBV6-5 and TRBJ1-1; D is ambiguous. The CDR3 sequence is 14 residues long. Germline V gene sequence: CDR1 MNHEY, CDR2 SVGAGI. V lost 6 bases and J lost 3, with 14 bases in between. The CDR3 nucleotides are TGTGCCAGCAGCCTGACGGACGGGGACACTGAAGCTTTCTTT. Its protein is CASSLTDGDTEAFF.

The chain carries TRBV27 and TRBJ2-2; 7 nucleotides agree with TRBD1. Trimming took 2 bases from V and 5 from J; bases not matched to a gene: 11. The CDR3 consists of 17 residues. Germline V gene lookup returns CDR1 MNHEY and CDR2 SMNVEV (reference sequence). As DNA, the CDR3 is TGTGCCAGCAGTTTAATATTAGGGGGCAGAACTACCGGGGAGCTGTTTTTT. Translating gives CASSLILGGRTTGELFF.

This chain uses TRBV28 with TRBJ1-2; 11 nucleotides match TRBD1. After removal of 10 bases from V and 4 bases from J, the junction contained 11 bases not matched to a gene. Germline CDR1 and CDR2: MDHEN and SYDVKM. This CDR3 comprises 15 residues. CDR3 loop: CAINRRTGGVYGYTF. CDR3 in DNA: TGTGCCATCAACCGAAGGACAGGGGGCGTCTATGGCTACACCTTC.

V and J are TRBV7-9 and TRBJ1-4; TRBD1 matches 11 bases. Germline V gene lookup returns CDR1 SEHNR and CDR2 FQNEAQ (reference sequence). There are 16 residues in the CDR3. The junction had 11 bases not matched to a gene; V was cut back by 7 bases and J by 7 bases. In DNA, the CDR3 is TGTGCCAGCACCCCCGGGACAGGGGGAGAAGGTGAAAAACTGTTTTTT. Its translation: CASTPGTGGEGEKLFF.

CDR3 loop: CASGRHDNSPLHF. The CDR3 DNA is TGTGCGAGTGGCAGACATGATAATTCACCCCTCCACTTT. This chain joins TRBV27 and TRBJ1-6; D remains ambiguous. The CDR3 is 13 residues long. Germline CDR1 reads MNHEY; CDR2 reads SMNVEV (reference sequence).

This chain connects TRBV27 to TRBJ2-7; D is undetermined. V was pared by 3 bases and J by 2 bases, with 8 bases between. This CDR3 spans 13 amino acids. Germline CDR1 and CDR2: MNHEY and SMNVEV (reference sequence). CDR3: CASSFVGAYEQYF. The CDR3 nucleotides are TGTGCCAGCAGTTTTGTCGGAGCCTACGAGCAGTACTTC.

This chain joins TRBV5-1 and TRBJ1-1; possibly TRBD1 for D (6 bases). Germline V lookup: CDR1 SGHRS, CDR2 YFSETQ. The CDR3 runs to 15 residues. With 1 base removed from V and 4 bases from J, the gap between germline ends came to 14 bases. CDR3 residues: CASSLRSAGATEAFF. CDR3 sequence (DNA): TGCGCCAGCAGCTTGAGGAGCGCAGGGGCCACTGAAGCTTTCTTT.

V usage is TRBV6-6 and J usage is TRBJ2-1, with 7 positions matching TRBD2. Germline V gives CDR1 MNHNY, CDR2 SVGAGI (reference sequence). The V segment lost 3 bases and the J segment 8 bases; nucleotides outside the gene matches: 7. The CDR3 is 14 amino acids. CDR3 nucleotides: TGTGCCAGCAGTTATAGAGTAGCGGGCGATGAGCAGTTCTTC. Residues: CASSYRVAGDEQFF.

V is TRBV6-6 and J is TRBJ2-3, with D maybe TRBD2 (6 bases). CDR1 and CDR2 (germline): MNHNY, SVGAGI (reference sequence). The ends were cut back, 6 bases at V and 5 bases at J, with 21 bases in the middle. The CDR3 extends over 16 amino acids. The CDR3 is CASRPGLGQGLDTQYF. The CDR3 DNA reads TGTGCCAGCAGACCGGGACTTGGGCAGGGATTAGATACGCAGTATTTT.

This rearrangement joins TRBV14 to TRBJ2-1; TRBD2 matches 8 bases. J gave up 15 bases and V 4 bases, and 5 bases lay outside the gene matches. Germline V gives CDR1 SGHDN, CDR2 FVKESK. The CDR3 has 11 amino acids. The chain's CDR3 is CASSRGLAAFF. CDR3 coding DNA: TGTGCCAGCAGCCGAGGACTAGCCGCGTTCTTC.

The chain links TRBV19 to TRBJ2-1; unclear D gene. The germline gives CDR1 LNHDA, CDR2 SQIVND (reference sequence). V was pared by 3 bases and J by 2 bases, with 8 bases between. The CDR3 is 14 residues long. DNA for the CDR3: TGTGCCAGTAGTATTCAAACAACCTACAATGAGCAGTTCTTC. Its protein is CASSIQTTYNEQFF.

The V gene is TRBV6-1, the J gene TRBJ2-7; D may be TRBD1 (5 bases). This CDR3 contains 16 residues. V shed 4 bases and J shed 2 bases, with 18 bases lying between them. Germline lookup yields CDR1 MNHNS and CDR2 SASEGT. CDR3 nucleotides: TGTGCCAGCAGTGTAATCGAATCGGACACAACCTACGAGCAGTACTTC. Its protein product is CASSVIESDTTYEQYF.